The rows below give T cell receptor beta chains drawn from one sample of a study of T cells in Graves' hyperthyroidism and ophthalmopathy. One entry per CDR3 protein results from TCRdb running MiXCR on the multiplex PCR reads. The sample has 700,000 to 850,000 distinct CDR3 sequences; roughly a third are singletons. The sequencing input was blood. The source of these receptors is a woman in her thirties or forties with Graves' hyperthyroidism. CDR3s include the opening cysteine and the closing phenylalanine or tryptophan. D genes are given only for firm matches. Part of the rows lack a size; the others show once, few, many or a class for expanded clones.

J gene: TRBJ1-1; V gene: TRBV19; D gene: -; clone size: -; CDR3 protein: CASSIRAAMNTEAFF; CDR3 DNA: TGTGCCAGTAGTATTAGGGCAGCCATGAACACTGAAGCTTTCTTT
J gene: TRBJ1-5; V gene: TRBV5-6; D gene: TRBD1; clone size: few; CDR3 protein: CASSLTGEGHQPQHF; CDR3 DNA: TGTGCCAGCAGCCTCACAGGGGAAGGGCATCAGCCCCAGCATTTT
J gene: TRBJ1-5; V gene: TRBV6-6; D gene: TRBD1; clone size: -; CDR3 protein: CATEPGQGADNQPQHF; CDR3 DNA: TGTGCCACGGAGCCGGGACAGGGGGCCGACAATCAGCCCCAGCATTTT
J gene: TRBJ2-7; V gene: TRBV4-1; D gene: -; clone size: few; CDR3 protein: CASSPRDTRLALGEQYF; CDR3 DNA: TGCGCCAGCAGCCCTCGGGACACCCGATTGGCTCTTGGCGAGCAGTACTTC
J gene: TRBJ2-3; V gene: TRBV2; D gene: -; clone size: -; CDR3 protein: CASSEMGGDRTDTQYF; CDR3 DNA: TGTGCCAGCAGTGAAATGGGTGGGGATCGGACAGATACGCAGTATTTT
J gene: TRBJ1-5; V gene: TRBV6-5; D gene: -; clone size: -; CDR3 protein: CASSYGEKQPQHF; CDR3 DNA: TGTGCCAGCAGTTATGGAGAGAAGCAGCCCCAGCATTTT
J gene: TRBJ2-7; V gene: TRBV10-3; D gene: TRBD1; clone size: -; CDR3 protein: CAISGKVDRSSYEQYF; CDR3 DNA: TGTGCCATCAGTGGGAAAGTGGACAGGAGCTCCTACGAGCAGTACTTC
J gene: TRBJ1-2; V gene: TRBV29-1; D gene: -; clone size: many; CDR3 protein: CSVGPGKGYTF; CDR3 DNA: TGCAGCGTTGGGCCGGGGAAGGGCTACACCTTC
J gene: TRBJ1-5; V gene: TRBV7-2; D gene: -; clone size: many; CDR3 protein: CASSRDGERPQHF; CDR3 DNA: TGTGCCAGCAGCCGGGACGGCGAGCGGCCCCAGCATTTT
J gene: TRBJ1-1; V gene: TRBV6-1; D gene: -; clone size: -; CDR3 protein: CASSDPREVRPEAFF; CDR3 DNA: TGTGCCAGCAGTGATCCCAGGGAGGTTAGACCTGAAGCTTTCTTT
J gene: TRBJ2-5; V gene: TRBV14; D gene: -; clone size: few; CDR3 protein: CASSQEWQIQETQYF; CDR3 DNA: TGTGCCAGCAGCCAAGAGTGGCAGATACAAGAGACCCAGTACTTC
J gene: TRBJ2-7; V gene: TRBV11-2; D gene: TRBD2; clone size: -; CDR3 protein: CASSSRTSGRAYEQYF; CDR3 DNA: TGTGCCAGCAGTTCTAGGACTAGCGGGAGGGCCTACGAGCAGTACTTC
J gene: TRBJ2-7; V gene: TRBV11-2; D gene: -; clone size: -; CDR3 protein: CASSQGSGEREQYF; CDR3 DNA: TGTGCCAGCAGCCAAGGGTCGGGTGAGAGGGAGCAGTACTTC
J gene: TRBJ2-6; V gene: TRBV10-3; D gene: -; clone size: few; CDR3 protein: CAIGLGGGGANVLTF; CDR3 DNA: TGTGCCATCGGGCTGGGCGGCGGGGGGGCCAACGTCCTGACTTTC
J gene: TRBJ2-7; V gene: TRBV12-3/TRBV12-4; D gene: -; clone size: -; CDR3 protein: CASSDWNEQYF; CDR3 DNA: TGTGCCAGCAGCGACTGGAACGAGCAGTACTTC
J gene: TRBJ1-2; V gene: TRBV4-1; D gene: -; clone size: few; CDR3 protein: CASSQLLLRTDNYGYTF; CDR3 DNA: TGCGCCAGCAGCCAATTACTGCTACGGACAGATAACTATGGCTACACCTTC
J gene: TRBJ1-1; V gene: TRBV4-1; D gene: -; clone size: -; CDR3 protein: CVSSQAEYTEAFF; CDR3 DNA: TGCGTCAGCAGCCAAGCCGAATACACTGAAGCTTTCTTT
J gene: TRBJ2-5; V gene: TRBV7-9; D gene: -; clone size: -; CDR3 protein: CASSAEVGETQYF; CDR3 DNA: TGTGCCAGCAGCGCAGAAGTAGGAGAGACCCAGTACTTC
J gene: TRBJ2-2; V gene: TRBV7-7; D gene: TRBD2; clone size: many; CDR3 protein: CASSLAGGALTGELFF; CDR3 DNA: TGTGCTAGCAGCTTAGCGGGAGGGGCGCTCACCGGGGAGCTGTTTTTT
J gene: TRBJ1-5; V gene: TRBV15; D gene: TRBD1; clone size: many; CDR3 protein: CATSRPTGGGQPQHF; CDR3 DNA: TGTGCCACCAGCAGGCCCACAGGGGGAGGTCAGCCCCAGCATTTT
J gene: TRBJ2-7; V gene: TRBV5-1; D gene: TRBD2; clone size: few; CDR3 protein: CASSDEAGDDEQYF; CDR3 DNA: TGCGCCAGCAGTGACGAGGCGGGAGATGACGAGCAGTACTTC
J gene: TRBJ2-5; V gene: TRBV5-1; D gene: TRBD1; clone size: few; CDR3 protein: CASSPGQGYRKRLEETQYF; CDR3 DNA: TGCGCCAGCAGCCCGGGACAGGGGTATCGTAAGCGTTTAGAAGAGACCCAGTACTTC
J gene: TRBJ2-7; V gene: TRBV7-8; D gene: TRBD1; clone size: once; CDR3 protein: CASSLDRGKSSYEQYF; CDR3 DNA: TGTGCCAGCAGCTTAGACAGGGGTAAGAGCTCCTACGAGCAGTACTTC
J gene: TRBJ2-5; V gene: TRBV12-3/TRBV12-4; D gene: -; clone size: -; CDR3 protein: CASIERETQYF; CDR3 DNA: TGTGCCAGCATCGAAAGGGAGACCCAGTACTTC
J gene: TRBJ1-6; V gene: TRBV11-2; D gene: -; clone size: once; CDR3 protein: CASSSPVRGYNSPLHF; CDR3 DNA: TGTGCCAGCAGCTCTCCGGTCCGAGGATATAATTCACCCCTCCACTTT
J gene: TRBJ1-6; V gene: TRBV2; D gene: -; clone size: many; CDR3 protein: CASSEQTGYNSPLHF; CDR3 DNA: TGTGCCAGCAGTGAACAGACAGGATATAATTCACCCCTCCACTTT
J gene: TRBJ1-6; V gene: TRBV4-3; D gene: -; clone size: few; CDR3 protein: CASSQDWVTNSPLHF; CDR3 DNA: TGCGCCAGCAGCCAAGATTGGGTGACCAATTCACCCCTCCACTTT
J gene: TRBJ1-3; V gene: TRBV29-1; D gene: -; clone size: many; CDR3 protein: CSVVWQAGTGNTIYF; CDR3 DNA: TGCAGCGTTGTTTGGCAGGCCGGTACTGGAAACACCATATATTTT
J gene: TRBJ1-1; V gene: TRBV7-2; D gene: -; clone size: many; CDR3 protein: CASSLVSLGTEAFF; CDR3 DNA: TGTGCCAGCAGCTTAGTGTCCCTAGGGACTGAAGCTTTCTTT
J gene: TRBJ1-1; V gene: TRBV7-6; D gene: TRBD1; clone size: many; CDR3 protein: CASSRYSGGARNTEAFF; CDR3 DNA: TGTGCCAGCAGCCGATACTCAGGGGGAGCGCGGAACACTGAAGCTTTCTTT
J gene: TRBJ1-2; V gene: TRBV7-9; D gene: -; clone size: -; CDR3 protein: CASSFEGGRGYTF; CDR3 DNA: TGTGCCAGCAGCTTCGAGGGAGGAAGGGGCTACACCTTC
J gene: TRBJ2-5; V gene: TRBV2; D gene: TRBD1; clone size: many; CDR3 protein: CASSPDRAQETQYF; CDR3 DNA: TGTGCCAGCAGCCCCGACAGGGCCCAAGAGACCCAGTACTTC
J gene: TRBJ2-3; V gene: TRBV7-2; D gene: TRBD1; clone size: once; CDR3 protein: CASSVRLGGQGAIDTQYF; CDR3 DNA: TGTGCCAGCAGCGTCCGCCTCGGGGGACAGGGGGCTATAGATACGCAGTATTTT